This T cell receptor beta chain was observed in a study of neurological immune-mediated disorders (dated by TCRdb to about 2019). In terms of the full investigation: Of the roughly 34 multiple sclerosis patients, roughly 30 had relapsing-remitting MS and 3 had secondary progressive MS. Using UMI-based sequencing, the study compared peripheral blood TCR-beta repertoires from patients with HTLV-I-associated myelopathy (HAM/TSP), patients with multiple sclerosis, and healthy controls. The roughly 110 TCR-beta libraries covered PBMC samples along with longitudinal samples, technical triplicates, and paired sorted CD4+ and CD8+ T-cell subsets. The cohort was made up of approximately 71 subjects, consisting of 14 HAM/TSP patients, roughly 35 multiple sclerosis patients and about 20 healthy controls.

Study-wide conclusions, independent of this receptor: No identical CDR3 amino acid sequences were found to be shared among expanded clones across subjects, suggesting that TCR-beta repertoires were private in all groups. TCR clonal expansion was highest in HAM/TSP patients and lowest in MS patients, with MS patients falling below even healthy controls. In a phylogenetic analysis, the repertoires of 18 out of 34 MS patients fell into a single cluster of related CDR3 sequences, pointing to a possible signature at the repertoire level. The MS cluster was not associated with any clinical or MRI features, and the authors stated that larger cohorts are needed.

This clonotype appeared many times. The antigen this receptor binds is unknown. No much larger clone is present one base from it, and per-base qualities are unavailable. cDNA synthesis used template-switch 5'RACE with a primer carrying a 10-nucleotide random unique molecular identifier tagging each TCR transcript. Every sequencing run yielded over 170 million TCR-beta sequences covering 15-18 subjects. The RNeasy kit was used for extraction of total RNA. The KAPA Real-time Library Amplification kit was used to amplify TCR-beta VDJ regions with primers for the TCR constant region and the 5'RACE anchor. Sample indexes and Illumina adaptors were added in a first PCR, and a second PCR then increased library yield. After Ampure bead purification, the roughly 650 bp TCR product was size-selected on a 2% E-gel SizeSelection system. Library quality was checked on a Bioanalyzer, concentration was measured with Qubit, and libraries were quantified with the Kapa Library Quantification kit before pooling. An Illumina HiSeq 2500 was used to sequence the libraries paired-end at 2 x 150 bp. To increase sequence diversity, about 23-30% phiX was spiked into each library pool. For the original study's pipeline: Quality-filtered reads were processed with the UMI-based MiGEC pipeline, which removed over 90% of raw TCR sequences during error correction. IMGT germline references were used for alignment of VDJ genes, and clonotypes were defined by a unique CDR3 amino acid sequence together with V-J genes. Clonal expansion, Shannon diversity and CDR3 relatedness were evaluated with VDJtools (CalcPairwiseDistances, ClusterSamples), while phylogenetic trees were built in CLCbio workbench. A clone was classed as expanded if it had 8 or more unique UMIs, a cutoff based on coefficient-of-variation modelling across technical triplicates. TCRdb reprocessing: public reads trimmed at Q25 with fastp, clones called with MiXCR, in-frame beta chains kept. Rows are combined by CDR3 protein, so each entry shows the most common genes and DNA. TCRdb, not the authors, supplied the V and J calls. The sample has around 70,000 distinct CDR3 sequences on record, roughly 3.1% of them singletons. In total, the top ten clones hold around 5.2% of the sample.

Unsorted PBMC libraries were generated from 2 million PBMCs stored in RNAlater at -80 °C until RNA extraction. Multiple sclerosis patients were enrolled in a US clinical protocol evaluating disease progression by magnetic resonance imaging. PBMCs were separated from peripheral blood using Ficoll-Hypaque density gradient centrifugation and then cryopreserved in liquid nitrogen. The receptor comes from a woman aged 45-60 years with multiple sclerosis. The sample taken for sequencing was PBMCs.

The sequenced DNA is TGCAGTGCTAGAATACAGGGGAACACTGAAGCTTTCTTT. It encodes CSARIQGNTEAFF. The chain uses TRBV20-1 and TRBJ1-1; tentative D gene TRBD1, with 6 bases matching. The CDR3, from cysteine to phenylalanine, totals 13 residues. CDR3 DNA is the only sequence kept; it has 39 bases, read in frame from the first base. Reading the germline V gene (reference sequence) gives CDR1 DFQATT and CDR2 SNEGSKA. Relative to germline, V is 2 bases shorter and J is 1 base shorter, with 8 bases between their ends.